The rows below give T cell receptor beta chains drawn from one sample of a study of T cell responses to AZD1222 COVID-19 vaccine. Sequencing was performed with immunoSEQ multiplex PCR; in TCRdb, only in-frame clones are kept and a portion is missing. The sample holds 100,000 or so clones, around 90% seen once. This material consisted of peripheral blood, taken on day 0 of AZD1222 vaccination. These receptors all stem from an adult in good health. CDR3s include the opening cysteine and the closing phenylalanine or tryptophan. The order of the fields is V gene, D gene, clone size, J gene, CDR3 DNA, CDR3 protein. A D gene is named only where the DNA matches it firmly. Only part of the rows carry a size: once, few, many, or a class if the clone is expanded.

v_gene: TRBV15; d_gene: TRBD1; abundance: few; j_gene: TRBJ1-2; CDR3nt: TGTGCCACCCGACCCACAGGGGAGAACTATGGCTACACCTTC; CDR3aa: CATRPTGENYGYTF
v_gene: TRBV7-2; d_gene: TRBD2; abundance: .; j_gene: TRBJ2-7; CDR3nt: TGTGCCAGCAGCTTCATAGTGGGAGGGAGATACGAGCAGTACTTC; CDR3aa: CASSFIVGGRYEQYF
v_gene: TRBV15; d_gene: TRBD1; abundance: .; j_gene: TRBJ2-7; CDR3nt: TGTGCCACCAGCAGAGATCCGGGACAGAGGAGAACCTCCTACGAGCAGTACTTC; CDR3aa: CATSRDPGQRRTSYEQYF
v_gene: TRBV5-4; d_gene: TRBD1; abundance: .; j_gene: TRBJ1-6; CDR3nt: TGTGCCAGCAACAAAGGACAGGGCTATAATTCACCCCTCCACTTT; CDR3aa: CASNKGQGYNSPLHF
v_gene: TRBV4-1; d_gene: .; abundance: .; j_gene: TRBJ1-4; CDR3nt: TGCGCCAGCAGCCAAGATGACCGGGGTTTCAATGAAAAACTGTTTTTT; CDR3aa: CASSQDDRGFNEKLFF
v_gene: TRBV27; d_gene: .; abundance: .; j_gene: TRBJ2-7; CDR3nt: TGTGCCAGCTCGGACCGGTACTACGAGCAGTACTTC; CDR3aa: CASSDRYYEQYF
v_gene: TRBV30; d_gene: .; abundance: .; j_gene: TRBJ2-7; CDR3nt: TGTGCCTGGAGTGTACGTTTTGCAAGCGAGCAGTACTTC; CDR3aa: CAWSVRFASEQYF
v_gene: TRBV18; d_gene: TRBD2; abundance: .; j_gene: TRBJ2-5; CDR3nt: TGTGCCAGCTCACCACCGAGGGGCGCGGGGACTAGGGGAGAGACCCAGTACTTC; CDR3aa: CASSPPRGAGTRGETQYF
v_gene: TRBV12-3/TRBV12-4; d_gene: TRBD1; abundance: .; j_gene: TRBJ1-2; CDR3nt: TGTGCCAGCAGCCAGGGACAGGGAAGTAGCTACACCTTC; CDR3aa: CASSQGQGSSYTF
v_gene: TRBV5-1; d_gene: .; abundance: .; j_gene: TRBJ1-3; CDR3nt: TGCGCCAGCAGCTCTACCGGGGGAAGAAACACCATATATTTT; CDR3aa: CASSSTGGRNTIYF
v_gene: TRBV2; d_gene: .; abundance: .; j_gene: TRBJ1-5; CDR3nt: TGTGCCAGCCGGGAGAGGGGCGCTTTCCAGCCCCAGCATTTT; CDR3aa: CASRERGAFQPQHF
v_gene: TRBV7-9; d_gene: .; abundance: .; j_gene: TRBJ2-5; CDR3nt: TGTGCCAGCAGCATGGGGGAGACCCAGTACTTC; CDR3aa: CASSMGETQYF
v_gene: TRBV9; d_gene: .; abundance: .; j_gene: TRBJ2-3; CDR3nt: TGTGCCAGCAGCGTAGGATTTCAGGGCAACCTAAACACAGATACGCAGTATTTT; CDR3aa: CASSVGFQGNLNTDTQYF
v_gene: TRBV15; d_gene: .; abundance: .; j_gene: TRBJ1-1; CDR3nt: TGTGCCACCAGCAGCCCCGAGGGCACTGAAGCTTTCTTT; CDR3aa: CATSSPEGTEAFF
v_gene: TRBV18; d_gene: TRBD1; abundance: .; j_gene: TRBJ1-5; CDR3nt: TGTGCCAGCTCACCAGTGGACAGGGGTGATCAGCCCCAGCATTTT; CDR3aa: CASSPVDRGDQPQHF
v_gene: TRBV5-4; d_gene: TRBD2; abundance: .; j_gene: TRBJ2-3; CDR3nt: TGTGCCAGCAGCTTGGGGGCTAGCGGAAAGGCAGATACGCAGTATTTT; CDR3aa: CASSLGASGKADTQYF
v_gene: TRBV28; d_gene: .; abundance: once; j_gene: TRBJ1-3; CDR3nt: TGTGCCAGCAGTTTCTCTGGAAACACCATATATTTT; CDR3aa: CASSFSGNTIYF
v_gene: TRBV14; d_gene: TRBD1; abundance: once; j_gene: TRBJ2-6; CDR3nt: TGTGCCAGCAGCCAAGGACAGGGGGCATATGGGGCCAACGTCCTGACTTTC; CDR3aa: CASSQGQGAYGANVLTF
v_gene: TRBV30; d_gene: .; abundance: .; j_gene: TRBJ2-5; CDR3nt: TGTGCCTGGAGTGTCCGCTCCACGGAGACCCAGTACTTC; CDR3aa: CAWSVRSTETQYF
v_gene: TRBV12-3/TRBV12-4; d_gene: TRBD1; abundance: .; j_gene: TRBJ2-1; CDR3nt: TGTGCCAGCCTCCGTGGGACAGGAGATGAGCAGTTCTTC; CDR3aa: CASLRGTGDEQFF
v_gene: TRBV29-1; d_gene: .; abundance: .; j_gene: TRBJ2-7; CDR3nt: TGCAGCGTGCTCAGGGGATCCGAGCAGTACTTC; CDR3aa: CSVLRGSEQYF
v_gene: TRBV19; d_gene: TRBD2; abundance: .; j_gene: TRBJ2-6; CDR3nt: TGTGCCAGTACTAAACTAGCGGGAGGATCTGGGGCCAACGTCCTGACTTTC; CDR3aa: CASTKLAGGSGANVLTF
v_gene: TRBV6-5; d_gene: .; abundance: .; j_gene: TRBJ1-1; CDR3nt: TGTGCCAGCAGTCAAAGCCGGGACACGAGGCGGGCTTTCTTT; CDR3aa: CASSQSRDTRRAFF
v_gene: TRBV9; d_gene: .; abundance: once; j_gene: TRBJ1-3; CDR3nt: TGTGCCAGCAGTGTGGGGTCGGCAGGCTCTGGAAACACCATATATTTT; CDR3aa: CASSVGSAGSGNTIYF
v_gene: TRBV7-2; d_gene: .; abundance: .; j_gene: TRBJ1-2; CDR3nt: TGTGCCAGCAGCGCCCTCGGACGGGACCATGGCTACACCTTC; CDR3aa: CASSALGRDHGYTF
v_gene: TRBV28; d_gene: .; abundance: .; j_gene: TRBJ1-1; CDR3nt: TGTGCCAGCAGACCCCCTAAGGGCACTGAAGCTTTCTTT; CDR3aa: CASRPPKGTEAFF
v_gene: TRBV9; d_gene: TRBD1; abundance: .; j_gene: TRBJ2-7; CDR3nt: TGTGCCAGCAGCGCGGGACAGGGGGTTGCCTACGAGCAGTACTTC; CDR3aa: CASSAGQGVAYEQYF
v_gene: TRBV11-2; d_gene: TRBD1; abundance: .; j_gene: TRBJ2-1; CDR3nt: TGTGCCAGCAGCCCCGGACAGGCCTCCTACAATGAGCAGTTCTTC; CDR3aa: CASSPGQASYNEQFF
v_gene: TRBV5-4; d_gene: .; abundance: .; j_gene: TRBJ1-2; CDR3nt: TGTGCCAGCAGCTTGGATCCGGGGGCGGGGAGCTATGGCTACACCTTC; CDR3aa: CASSLDPGAGSYGYTF
v_gene: TRBV5-1; d_gene: .; abundance: once; j_gene: TRBJ1-4; CDR3nt: TGCGCCAGCAGCCTAGGGGCTAATGAAAAACTGTTTTTT; CDR3aa: CASSLGANEKLFF
v_gene: TRBV18; d_gene: TRBD2; abundance: .; j_gene: TRBJ2-7; CDR3nt: TGTGCCAGCTCACCACTAGCGGGAGTTTCGTTAGGGCGGCTCGAGCAGTACTTC; CDR3aa: CASSPLAGVSLGRLEQYF
v_gene: TRBV28; d_gene: .; abundance: .; j_gene: TRBJ1-1; CDR3nt: TGTGCCAGCAGTCGGCCCCCGGGACAAGAAGCTTTCTTT; CDR3aa: CASSRPPGQEAFF
v_gene: TRBV5-4; d_gene: TRBD1; abundance: .; j_gene: TRBJ2-7; CDR3nt: TGTGCCAGCAGCTTAAGTGTAGGGACAGGGTTTTACGAGCAGTACTTC; CDR3aa: CASSLSVGTGFYEQYF
v_gene: TRBV28; d_gene: TRBD1; abundance: .; j_gene: TRBJ2-7; CDR3nt: TGTGCCAGCAGTTTACTCGGACAGGGATCGGGGGAGCAGTACTTC; CDR3aa: CASSLLGQGSGEQYF
v_gene: TRBV15; d_gene: .; abundance: .; j_gene: TRBJ2-3; CDR3nt: TGTGCCACTAATAGGGGGTTCTCCACAGATACGCAGTATTTT; CDR3aa: CATNRGFSTDTQYF